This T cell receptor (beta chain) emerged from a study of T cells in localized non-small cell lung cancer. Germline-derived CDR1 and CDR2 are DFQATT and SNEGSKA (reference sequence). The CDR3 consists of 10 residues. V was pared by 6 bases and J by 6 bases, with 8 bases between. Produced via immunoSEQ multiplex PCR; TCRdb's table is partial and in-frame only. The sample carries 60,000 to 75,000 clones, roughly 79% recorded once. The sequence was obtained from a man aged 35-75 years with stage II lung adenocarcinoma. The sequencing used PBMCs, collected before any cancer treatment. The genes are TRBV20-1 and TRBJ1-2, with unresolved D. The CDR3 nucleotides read TGCAGTGCCCTGATAAATGGCTACACCTTC. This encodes CSALINGYTF.